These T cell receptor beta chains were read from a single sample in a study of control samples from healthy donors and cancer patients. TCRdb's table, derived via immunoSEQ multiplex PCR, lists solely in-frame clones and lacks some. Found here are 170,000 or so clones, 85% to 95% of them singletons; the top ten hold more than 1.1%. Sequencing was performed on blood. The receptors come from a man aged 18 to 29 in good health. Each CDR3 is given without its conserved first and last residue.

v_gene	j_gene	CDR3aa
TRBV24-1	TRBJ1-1	ATSESTENTEAF
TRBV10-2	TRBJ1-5	ASSEGQFYQPQH
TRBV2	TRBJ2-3	ASSENGLTDTQY
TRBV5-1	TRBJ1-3	ASSGRGSGNTIY
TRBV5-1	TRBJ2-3	ASSSFYSTDTQY
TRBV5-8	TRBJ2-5	ASSPGTGQETQY
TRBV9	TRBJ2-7	ASSAGTSNYEQY
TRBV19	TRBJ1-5	ASRRGTGESNQPQH
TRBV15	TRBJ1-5	ATSRGTVNQLQH
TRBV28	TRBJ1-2	ASIQGGPGDGYT
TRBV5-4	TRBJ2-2	ASSLGSRTGNTGELF